This entry lists 27 T cell receptor beta chains sequenced from one sample in a study of blood T cell repertoires in COVID-19. Sequencing used immunoSEQ multiplex PCR; TCRdb keeps in-frame clones, though not all of them. The table records more than 250,000 clones, roughly nine tenths of them present only once. Sequenced: PBMCs or T cells enriched from blood (not recorded which). These receptors were collected from a middle-aged woman who had recovered from COVID-19.

This sequence joins TRBV6-5 and TRBJ1-3; D call uncertain. Trimming took off 8 bases at V and 4 bases at J, with 9 bases between the two ends. CDR1 is MNHEY and CDR2 is SVGAGI in the germline V gene. The CDR3 sequence is 12 residues long. Written as DNA, the CDR3 is TGTGCCAGCCTAGACCCAGGAAACACCATATATTTT. Encoded protein: CASLDPGNTIYF.

The genes are TRBV28 and TRBJ1-4, with a tentative D call TRBD1 (5 bases). Trimming stripped 6 bases from V and 1 base from J, with 9 bases between. The CDR3 loop spans 14 amino acids. The V gene's germline CDR1 is MDHEN and CDR2 SYDVKM. CDR3: CASRTGGTNEKLFF. The CDR3 DNA reads as TGTGCCAGCAGGACGGGGGGAACTAATGAAAAACTGTTTTTT.

The chain recombines TRBV19 with TRBJ1-2; 9 bases fit TRBD1. The CDR3 consists of 15 residues. J lost 2 bases, V lost 3 bases, and 4 bases had no gene match. Germline V gene data show CDR1 as LNHDA and CDR2 as SQIVND (reference sequence). CDR3 coding DNA: TGTGCCAGTAGTATCACAGGGGGCGCGAACTATGGCTACACCTTC. It encodes CASSITGGANYGYTF.

The rearrangement links TRBV6-5 to TRBJ1-2; a possible D gene is TRBD1 (6 bases). Germline assignment: CDR1 MNHEY and CDR2 SVGAGI. V was trimmed by 11 bases and J by 4 bases, leaving 14 bases between them. This CDR3 is built from 12 residues. The CDR3 nucleotides are TGTGCCCTCTCAACAGGGCTCTATGGCTACACCTTC. Its protein is CALSTGLYGYTF.

This clone has only one observation. The chain recombines TRBV18 with TRBJ2-1; TRBD2 matches at 8 bases. V shed 6 bases and J 8 bases; nucleotides not matched to a gene: 15. The V gene's germline CDR1 is KGHSH and CDR2 LQKENI. The length of the CDR3 is 16 residues. The CDR3 nucleotides read TGTGCCAGCTCTCGCGGGCTGCGGGAGGCCGGGGATGAGCAGTTCTTC. Translated: CASSRGLREAGDEQFF. The full variable domain, completed using reference TRBV18 and TRBJ2-1, is NAGVMQNPRHLVRRRGQEARLRCSPMKGHSHVYWYRQLPEEGLKFMVYLQKENIIDESGMPKERFSAEFPKEGPSILRIQQVVRGDSAAYFCASSRGLREAGDEQFFGPGTRLTVL.

The rearrangement uses TRBV5-1 and TRBJ2-1, with D perhaps TRBD1 (7 bases). Trimming took off 4 bases at V and 7 bases at J, with 27 bases between the two ends. Germline CDR1 is SGHRS and CDR2 is YFSETQ. The CDR3 has 18 residues. The CDR3, as DNA: TGCGCCAGCAGCGCGACAGGGACGATAACGGCGGGGAATAATGAGCAGTTCTTC. Translated, it gives CASSATGTITAGNNEQFF.

The V gene is TRBV3-1 (or the pseudogene TRBV3-2), the J gene TRBJ2-4, with D unclear. The ends were cut back, 0 bases at V and 7 bases at J, with 13 bases in the middle. The CDR3 has 15 residues. Germline CDR1 is LGHDT and CDR2 is YNNKEL (reference sequence). CDR3 in DNA: TGTGCCAGCAGCCAAGATTACAGATCTGACAACATTCAGTACTTC. Amino acids: CASSQDYRSDNIQYF.

This clone was found a few times. V gene TRBV19 combines with J gene TRBJ2-7, with 10 bases matching TRBD1. Germline-derived CDR1 and CDR2 are LNHDA and SQIVND (reference sequence). This CDR3 has 14 amino acids. V lost 4 bases and J lost 3; bases outside the gene matches: 3. In DNA form, the CDR3 reads TGTGCCAGTAGTAAGGACAGGGGGGGCTACGAGCAGTACTTC. Amino acids: CASSKDRGGYEQYF.

CDR3 bases: TGTGCCAGCAGTTACTCGGGGGGGGAGCGGCGGCTGTTTTTT. As protein: CASSYSGGERRLFF. The J gene is TRBJ2-2, the V gene TRBV6-2 or TRBV6-3; 7 nucleotides agree with TRBD2. Per the germline V gene, CDR1 is MNHEY and CDR2 is SVGEGT. Trimming cost V 0 bases and J 13 bases; bases outside gene matches: 8. This CDR3 has 14 amino acids.

J is TRBJ2-1 and V is TRBV7-3, with 13 bases matching TRBD2. Looked up from germline, CDR1 is SGHTA and CDR2 is FQGTGA. After removal of 3 bases from V and 9 bases from J, the junction contained 8 bases not matched to a gene. The CDR3 spans 16 residues. The CDR3 here is CASSFGGLAGVGEQFF. DNA for the CDR3: TGTGCCAGCAGCTTCGGAGGACTAGCGGGGGTGGGTGAGCAGTTCTTC.

V and J are TRBV20-1 and TRBJ2-1; D not certain. Germline lookup yields CDR1 DFQATT and CDR2 SNEGSKA (reference sequence). CDR3 length: 11 residues. Between the trimmed V and J ends, which lost 3 bases and 7 bases, there was a span of 7 bases. Written as DNA, the CDR3 is TGCAGTGCTAGTTTCGTAAATGAGCAGTTCTTC. Translation gives CSASFVNEQFF.

The chain combines TRBV24-1 with TRBJ2-7, with TRBD1 identical over 10 bases. V dropped 4 bases and J dropped 6; count of bases not matched to a gene: 8. Germline lookup yields CDR1 KGHDR and CDR2 SFDVKD. This CDR3 has 15 residues. The CDR3 here is CATSDGSTGGFEQYF. Written as DNA, the CDR3 is TGTGCCACCAGTGACGGCTCGACAGGGGGCTTCGAGCAGTACTTC.

Notes on this clone: One junction end disagrees with the germline gene, perhaps due to a read error. This chain links TRBV7-2 with TRBJ2-5, with TRBD1 as a possible D gene (5 bases). CDR1 is SGHTA and CDR2 is FQGNSA in the germline V gene. The CDR3 sequence is 13 residues long. The CDR3 bases are TGTGCCAGCAGCTTAGGGCCCCAGGGTTCAGGCGACTTC. Its translation is CASSLGPQGSGDF.

V and J are TRBV25-1 and TRBJ1-5; 7 bases line up with TRBD1. This CDR3 region has 15 residues. Germline values: CDR1 MGHDK, CDR2 SYGVNS. The ends lost 6 bases at V and 2 bases at J; junction bases unmatched: 7. The CDR3 sequence is CASSRGSPGNQPQHF. Written as DNA, the CDR3 is TGTGCCAGCAGCAGGGGGTCCCCTGGCAATCAGCCCCAGCATTTT.

This rearrangement joins TRBV6-1 to TRBJ1-2; TRBD1 matches 7 bases. J gave up 4 bases and V 3 bases, and 8 bases lay outside the gene matches. The germline gives CDR1 MNHNS, CDR2 SASEGT. CDR3 length equals 15 residues. The CDR3 is CASSDKKGGIYGYTF. CDR3 bases: TGTGCCAGCAGTGATAAGAAAGGGGGCATCTATGGCTACACCTTC.

This clone was seen only once. The chain links TRBV2 to TRBJ2-3, with a tentative D call TRBD2 (6 bases). In germline, CDR1 is SNHLY, CDR2 FYNNEI. V dropped 0 bases and J dropped 0 bases, with 7 bases sitting between them. The CDR3 length is 15 residues. CDR3 amino acids: CASSEAGTSTDTQYF. The DNA of the CDR3 is TGTGCCAGCAGTGAAGCCGGGACTAGCACAGATACGCAGTATTTT.

The V call is TRBV5-1, the J call TRBJ1-3; tentative D call: TRBD1 (5 bases). The CDR3 sequence is 15 residues long. V shed 4 bases and J shed 2 bases, with 13 bases lying between them. CDR1 SGHRS and CDR2 YFSETQ come from the germline V gene. The CDR3 DNA reads as TGCGCCAGCAGCCCCGGCAGGGTTACTGGAAACACCATATATTTT. Translation gives CASSPGRVTGNTIYF.

The chain combines TRBV5-6 with TRBJ2-1; 9 nucleotides match TRBD2. Germline trimming cut 2 bases from V and 7 bases from J; bases unmatched to any gene: 10. CDR1 is SGHDT, CDR2 YYEEEE, per germline. The CDR3 loop spans 16 amino acids. CDR3 protein: CASSLDGGRAGNEQFF. The CDR3 region has the DNA TGTGCCAGCAGCTTAGATGGCGGGAGGGCCGGTAATGAGCAGTTCTTC.

This rearrangement joins TRBV9 to TRBJ1-2, with 7 bases that match TRBD1. This CDR3 region has 16 residues. V was clipped by 0 bases and J by 1 base; unmatched bases: 6. The germline V gene has CDR1 SGDLS and CDR2 YYNGEE. CDR3 nucleotide sequence: TGTGCCAGCAGCGTAGCAGGGACAGCGATTAACTATGGCTACACCTTC. It translates to CASSVAGTAINYGYTF.

V and J are TRBV30 and TRBJ2-3, with a tentative D call TRBD2 (6 bases). Germline loops: CDR1 GTSNPN, CDR2 SVGIG (reference sequence). V gave up 0 bases and J gave up 0 bases, with 13 bases separating them. The CDR3 covers 16 residues. The CDR3 bases are TGTGCCTGGAGTGTGCGGGGTCTCCTTAGCACAGATACGCAGTATTTT. Protein product: CAWSVRGLLSTDTQYF.

CDR3 nucleotides: TGTGCCAGTACCTCCCCTGACAGGGACTCAGCTTTCTTT. Translation gives CASTSPDRDSAFF. V usage is TRBV19 and J usage is TRBJ1-1; TRBD1 aligns across 7 bases. The CDR3 runs 13 residues. The V and J ends lost 7 bases and 10 bases, in that order; junction bases with no gene match: 12. The V gene's germline CDR1 is LNHDA and CDR2 SQIVND (reference sequence).

The genes are TRBV28 and TRBJ2-1; no firm D call. This CDR3 comprises 14 residues. CDR1 is MDHEN, CDR2 SYDVKM, per germline. The ends were cut back, 4 bases at V and 0 bases at J, with 7 bases in the middle. The CDR3 bases are TGTGCCAGCAGTTACTCGAACTCCTACAATGAGCAGTTCTTC. The encoded protein is CASSYSNSYNEQFF.

The chain combines TRBV5-1 with TRBJ1-6; 8 positions agree with TRBD1. The CDR3 is 17 amino acids. The ends lost 4 bases at V and 0 bases at J; junction bases unmatched: 6. Germline assignment: CDR1 SGHRS and CDR2 YFSETQ. CDR3 sequence (DNA): TGCGCCAGCAGCGACCGGACAGGGAGCTCCTATAATTCACCCCTCCACTTT. Protein: CASSDRTGSSYNSPLHF.

The chain recombines TRBV7-2 with TRBJ2-7; 11 positions match TRBD1. Losses at the gene ends were 4 bases for V and 4 bases for J; bases not matched to a gene: 3. Per germline, CDR1 SGHTA and CDR2 FQGNSA. This CDR3 region has 14 residues. In DNA form, the CDR3 reads TGTGCCAGCAGCTGGGACAGGGGGTCATACGAGCAGTACTTC. Amino acids: CASSWDRGSYEQYF.

The rearrangement uses TRBV28 and TRBJ1-3; the D gene is possibly TRBD1 (5 bases). This CDR3 comprises 15 residues. Trimming cost V 8 bases and J 0 bases, with 14 bases left between them. Germline V gives CDR1 MDHEN, CDR2 SYDVKM. The CDR3, as DNA: TGTGCCAGCGTCAACCCGGGGGGCTCTGGAAACACCATATATTTT. Translation gives CASVNPGGSGNTIYF.

The rearrangement links TRBV27 to TRBJ1-5, with D perhaps TRBD1 (6 bases). Trimming cost V 5 bases and J 9 bases, with 14 bases left between them. The V gene's germline CDR1 is MNHEY and CDR2 SMNVEV (reference sequence). The CDR3 length is 13 residues. CDR3: CASSRQALGPQHF. CDR3 coding DNA: TGTGCCAGCAGTCGACAGGCCCTGGGGCCCCAGCATTTT.

The V and J genes are TRBV6-4 and TRBJ1-2; D call uncertain. CDR1 and CDR2 (germline): MRHNA, SNTAGT. The CDR3 extends over 11 amino acids. V lost 4 bases to trimming and J lost 5 bases, with 5 bases between them. The CDR3 DNA reads as TGTGCCAGCAGTGCGGGATATGGCTACACCTTC. Protein product: CASSAGYGYTF.